The 21 T cell receptor beta chains reported below all come from one sample, sequenced in a study of blood T cells in healthy people across ages (dated by TCRdb to about 2015). Receptor amplification or capture employed 5' RACE. Instrument used: Illumina HiSeq 2500. A second PCR of about 7 to 12 cycles was run with a J-beta primer mix and a sample-barcoded 5' primer. In TCRdb, the public reads were trimmed at Q25 with fastp and aligned with MiXCR, with productive beta chains retained. Each entry merges the rows of one CDR3 protein and shows their most common DNA and genes. In this sample the table shows some 1.5 million distinct CDR3 sequences, 42% of which occur a single time. Around 4% of the sample is held by the ten biggest clonotypes. The sequenced sample was blood. The source of these receptors is a woman younger than 30 in good health.

The chain employs TRBV4-2 and TRBJ2-5; 9 nucleotides align to TRBD1. The J call may not be correct, given that the DNA end is closer to TRBJ2-7. The germline V gene has CDR1 LGHNA and CDR2 YNFKEQ. The CDR3 runs 16 residues. CDR3 coding DNA: TGTGCCAGCAGCCAAGCGGACAGGGGATCGGCTTACGAGCAGTACTTC. Protein product: CASSQADRGSAYEQYF.

CDR3 in DNA: TGTGCCAGCAGCGTAGACAGGGGCAATGGCTACACCTTC. Protein: CASSVDRGNGYTF. V usage is TRBV7-2 and J usage is TRBJ1-2; 8 nucleotides line up with TRBD1. The junction had 5 bases not matched to a gene; V was cut back by 5 bases and J by 6 bases. Germline CDR1 SGHTA, CDR2 FQGNSA. This CDR3 has 13 residues.

This clonotype turned up a few times. Being one base from a much bigger clone, this may be a read error. The CDR3 DNA sequence: TGTGCCAGCAGTTCAACCGGGACTAGCGGCTACAATGAGCAGTACTTC. It encodes CASSSTGTSGYNEQYF. The V call is TRBV6-4, the J call TRBJ2-1; 11 bases agree with TRBD2. TRBJ2-7 matches the DNA end more closely, so the J call is doubtful. There are 16 residues in the CDR3. Germline V CDR1 and CDR2: MRHNA, SNTAGT.

This chain connects TRBV27 to TRBJ1-1; D unresolved. With 5 bases removed from V and 4 bases from J, the gap between germline ends came to 20 bases. The CDR3 length is 16 residues. Germline CDR1 is MNHEY and CDR2 is SMNVEV (reference sequence). The CDR3, as DNA: TGTGCCAGCAGTGCCGGTATTGGTGGGAGTGGCACTGAAGCTTTCTTT. It specifies CASSAGIGGSGTEAFF.

This clonotype was counted between two and nine times. The V call is TRBV5-1, the J call TRBJ2-4; no firm D call. The CDR3 runs to 15 residues. Germline V gene data show CDR1 as SGHRS and CDR2 as YFSETQ. V gave up 7 bases and J gave up 0 bases, with 14 bases separating them. DNA of the CDR3: TGCGCCAGCTCTTTAGGTGGAGAAGCCAAAAACATTCAGTACTTC. Its translation: CASSLGGEAKNIQYF.

This chain uses TRBV6-6 with TRBJ2-1; weak D call: TRBD2 (6 bases). Per germline, CDR1 MNHNY and CDR2 SVGAGI (reference sequence). The V end was cut by 6 bases, the J end by 0 bases, with 15 bases between. The CDR3 runs to 16 residues. In nucleotides, the CDR3 is TGTGCCAGCAGGACCATCCGGGGGAGCTCCTACAATGAGCAGTTCTTC. Its translation is CASRTIRGSSYNEQFF.

This clonotype was detected only a few times. The chain recombines TRBV25-1 with TRBJ1-5; D possibly corresponds to TRBD1 (5 bases). Germline CDR1 and CDR2: MGHDK and SYGVNS. The V end was cut by 2 bases, the J end by 2 bases, with 10 bases between. CDR3 length: 15 amino acids. CDR3: CASSEQGAGNQPQHF. CDR3 coding DNA: TGTGCCAGCAGTGAACAAGGGGCGGGCAATCAGCCCCAGCATTTT.

This clonotype was counted only a few times. The chain couples TRBV9 to TRBJ2-2; D uncertain. Germline V gene data show CDR1 as SGDLS and CDR2 as YYNGEE. The CDR3 contains 13 residues. Trimming left V 1 base short and J 3 bases short, with 4 bases between. CDR3 protein: CASSVSYTGELFF. The CDR3 DNA reads as TGTGCCAGCAGCGTAAGTTACACCGGGGAGCTGTTTTTT.

There are many counts of this clonotype. The CDR3 loop is CASSRTGSNQPQHF. The CDR3 DNA sequence: TGTGCCAGCAGTCGTACAGGGAGCAATCAGCCCCAGCATTTT. The chain uses TRBV6-5 and TRBJ1-5; D perhaps matches TRBD1 (6 bases). This CDR3 has 14 residues. Trimming stripped 5 bases from V and 1 base from J, with 9 bases between. CDR1 and CDR2 from the germline V gene are MNHEY and SVGAGI.

V usage is TRBV20-1 and J usage is TRBJ2-1; D is unclear. CDR3 length: 13 residues. Germline V gene data show CDR1 as DFQATT and CDR2 as SNEGSKA (reference sequence). The ends were cut back, 7 bases at V and 2 bases at J, with 12 bases in the middle. CDR3: CSGVPSTYNEQFF. CDR3 nucleotides: TGCAGTGGAGTACCTTCGACCTACAATGAGCAGTTCTTC.

This clonotype was found a few times. The chain carries TRBV7-2 and TRBJ2-1, with no clear D. This CDR3 has 16 residues. The V end lost 3 bases, the J end lost 2 bases, and 14 bases lay between the germline ends. Germline-derived CDR1 and CDR2 are SGHTA and FQGNSA. The CDR3 DNA is TGTGCCAGCAGCTTTAGACCAGTTGGAACCTACAATGAGCAGTTCTTC. Translated, it gives CASSFRPVGTYNEQFF.

The J gene is TRBJ2-7, the V gene TRBV15, with 9 bases that match TRBD2. The ends lost 2 bases at V and 7 bases at J; junction bases unmatched: 12. The length of the CDR3 is 16 residues. CDR1 is LNHNV, CDR2 YYDKDF, per germline (reference sequence). The CDR3 coding sequence is TGTGCCACCAGCAGACCACTAGCGGGCCTCTACAATGAGCAGTACTTC. Translating gives CATSRPLAGLYNEQYF.

This chain joins TRBV6-6 and TRBJ2-7, with TRBD1 matching 8 bases. The CDR3 runs to 14 residues. Per germline, CDR1 MNHNY and CDR2 SVGAGI (reference sequence). Losses at the gene ends were 2 bases for V and 5 bases for J; bases not matched to a gene: 5. CDR3 nucleotides: TGTGCCAGCAGTTACGAGGGACAGGTCCACGAGCAGTACTTC. Translation gives CASSYEGQVHEQYF.

The chain couples TRBV14 to TRBJ2-7, with no clear D. The CDR3 runs 15 residues. Germline CDR1 SGHDN, CDR2 FVKESK. V shed 4 bases and J shed 3 bases, with 16 bases lying between them. This CDR3 is CASSPWDGAGYEQYF. CDR3 coding DNA: TGTGCCAGCAGCCCCTGGGATGGTGCTGGCTACGAGCAGTACTTC.

This clonotype turned up a few times. J is TRBJ2-3 and V is TRBV20-1; TRBD2 agrees at 10 bases. CDR3 length: 16 residues. CDR1 is DFQATT, CDR2 SNEGSKA, per germline (reference sequence). The V gene end was trimmed by 0 bases and the J gene end by 1 base; junction bases not matched to a gene: 4. CDR3 region: CSARDPSGGRTDTQYF. In nucleotides, the CDR3 is TGCAGTGCTAGAGATCCTAGCGGGGGCCGCACAGATACGCAGTATTTT.

This sequence joins TRBV12-3 or TRBV12-4 and TRBJ2-1; 9 nucleotides line up with TRBD2. The CDR3 runs 13 residues. Losses at the gene ends were 5 bases for V and 10 bases for J; bases not matched to a gene: 6. The CDR3 region is CASSRGLAPEQFF. The CDR3 coding sequence is TGTGCCAGCAGTCGGGGACTAGCCCCCGAGCAGTTCTTC.

The chain has TRBV30 and TRBJ2-3; the D gene is possibly TRBD2 (5 bases). CDR1 and CDR2 from the germline V gene are GTSNPN and SVGIG (reference sequence). This CDR3 is 13 amino acids long. The V end was cut by 0 bases, the J end by 6 bases, with 10 bases between. In DNA, the CDR3 is TGTGCCTGGAGTGTGTTGGGGAGCGATACGCAGTATTTT. It codes for CAWSVLGSDTQYF.

The chain is built from TRBV15 and TRBJ2-5; 14 bases agree with TRBD2. The CDR3 is 16 amino acids. V lost 4 bases and J lost 4; bases outside the gene matches: 5. Germline V gene lookup returns CDR1 LNHNV and CDR2 YYDKDF (reference sequence). CDR3 sequence: CATSKGGLAGVETQYF. The CDR3 coding sequence is TGTGCCACCAGCAAGGGGGGACTAGCGGGGGTAGAGACCCAGTACTTC.

The genes are TRBV7-2 and TRBJ2-4; 7 positions agree with TRBD2. Judging by the DNA end, TRBJ2-7 fits better; the J call may be wrong. Germline CDR1 SGHTA, CDR2 FQGNSA. There are 15 residues in the CDR3. The CDR3 bases are TGTGCCAGCAGCCCCGTTGGCGGGAGCGACTACGAGCAGTACTTC. This sequence encodes CASSPVGGSDYEQYF.

CDR3 coding DNA: TGTGCCAGCAGACCCGCTTCTAGCGGGGTGTCCTACGAGCAGTACTTC. Encoded protein: CASRPASSGVSYEQYF. The chain employs TRBV6-5 and TRBJ2-5, with 9 nucleotides matching TRBD2. Judging by the DNA end, TRBJ2-7 fits better; the J call may be wrong. Germline CDR1 and CDR2: MNHEY and SVGAGI. This CDR3 comprises 16 residues.

This chain uses TRBV24-1 with TRBJ2-3; the match to TRBD2 covers 7 bases. The CDR3 loop spans 16 amino acids. The germline gives CDR1 KGHDR, CDR2 SFDVKD. The V and J ends lost 3 bases and 3 bases, in that order; junction bases with no gene match: 8. CDR3 nucleotide sequence: TGTGCCACCAGTGATCCATCTAGCGGAGAAACAGATACGCAGTATTTT. It translates to CATSDPSSGETDTQYF.